This TCR beta chain was recovered during a study of blood T cell repertoires in COVID-19. The table came from immunoSEQ multiplex PCR; TCRdb's copy has only in-frame clones and leaves some out. The sample holds 200,000 to 300,000 clones, 70% to 90% seen once. Trimming at V came to 4 bases and at J to 6 bases, leaving 7 bases not matched to a gene. From germline, CDR1 is SGHTS and CDR2 YDEGEE. The CDR3 consists of 15 residues. The age range of participants was 18 to 89 years, with residence in about two dozen US areas. The sample consisted of PBMCs or T cells enriched from blood (not recorded which). This sequence originates from a woman between 40 and 55 years old with acute COVID-19. The chain combines TRBV5-8 with TRBJ1-4; 9 bases fit TRBD1. The CDR3: CASSLQTGGDEKLFF. Written as DNA, the CDR3 is TGTGCCAGCAGCCTACAGACAGGGGGTGATGAAAAACTGTTTTTT.